The rows below give T cell receptor beta chains drawn from one sample of a study of blood T cell repertoires in COVID-19. Produced via immunoSEQ multiplex PCR; TCRdb's table is partial and in-frame only. The sample contains about 59,000 clones, around 85% of which appear only once. The sequenced material came from peripheral blood. The receptors were sampled from a woman in her 70s with acute or convalescent COVID-19. Both conserved end residues are part of each CDR3. The order of the fields is clone size, D gene, J gene, V gene, CDR3 protein, CDR3 DNA. D genes are given only for firm matches. The size entry is marked missing in some rows and otherwise reads once, few, many or a size class.

clone size: NA; D gene: NA; J gene: TRBJ2-1; V gene: TRBV5-1; CDR3 protein: CASSFRQNEQFF; CDR3 DNA: TGCGCCAGCAGCTTCCGACAGAATGAGCAGTTCTTC
clone size: NA; D gene: TRBD1; J gene: TRBJ2-7; V gene: TRBV9; CDR3 protein: CASSPRAGTGAYEQYF; CDR3 DNA: TGTGCCAGCAGCCCCCGGGCCGGGACAGGGGCCTACGAGCAGTACTTC
clone size: once; D gene: NA; J gene: TRBJ1-2; V gene: TRBV30; CDR3 protein: CASTGDFNYGYTF; CDR3 DNA: TGTGCCTCAACGGGGGACTTTAACTATGGCTACACCTTC
clone size: NA; D gene: TRBD1; J gene: TRBJ1-2; V gene: TRBV15; CDR3 protein: CATSPGRTGGYGYTF; CDR3 DNA: TGTGCCACCAGCCCCGGGAGGACAGGGGGATATGGCTACACCTTC
clone size: NA; D gene: NA; J gene: TRBJ1-6; V gene: TRBV27; CDR3 protein: CASRAGRGRGSPLHF; CDR3 DNA: TGTGCCAGCAGGGCGGGGAGGGGGAGAGGGTCACCCCTCCACTTT
clone size: NA; D gene: TRBD1; J gene: TRBJ2-3; V gene: TRBV5-4; CDR3 protein: CASSLGTGGAFSTDTQYF; CDR3 DNA: TGTGCCAGCAGCCTGGGGACAGGGGGCGCGTTCAGCACAGATACGCAGTATTTT
clone size: NA; D gene: TRBD1; J gene: TRBJ1-4; V gene: TRBV5-1; CDR3 protein: CASSLTGVNEKLFF; CDR3 DNA: TGCGCCAGCAGCTTGACAGGGGTTAATGAAAAACTGTTTTTT
clone size: NA; D gene: NA; J gene: TRBJ1-1; V gene: TRBV3-1/TRBV3-2; CDR3 protein: CASSDEQGNTEAFF; CDR3 DNA: TGTGCCAGCAGCGACGAACAGGGTAACACTGAAGCTTTCTTT
clone size: NA; D gene: NA; J gene: TRBJ2-2; V gene: TRBV5-1; CDR3 protein: CASSLEGGTGELFF; CDR3 DNA: TGCGCCAGCAGCTTGGAAGGGGGCACCGGGGAGCTGTTTTTT
clone size: NA; D gene: TRBD2; J gene: TRBJ2-6; V gene: TRBV29-1; CDR3 protein: CSGSLAGGFSGANVLTF; CDR3 DNA: TGCAGCGGATCCCTAGCGGGGGGTTTCTCTGGGGCCAACGTCCTGACTTTC
clone size: NA; D gene: NA; J gene: TRBJ2-1; V gene: TRBV6-2/TRBV6-3; CDR3 protein: CASSYRDEQFF; CDR3 DNA: TGTGCCAGCAGTTACCGGGATGAGCAGTTCTTC
clone size: NA; D gene: TRBD2; J gene: TRBJ2-1; V gene: TRBV18; CDR3 protein: CASSRGLAGENEQFF; CDR3 DNA: TGTGCCAGCTCACGGGGACTAGCGGGGGAAAATGAGCAGTTCTTC
clone size: NA; D gene: NA; J gene: TRBJ2-1; V gene: TRBV5-4; CDR3 protein: CASSMQIANEQFF; CDR3 DNA: TGTGCCAGCAGCATGCAGATCGCTAATGAGCAGTTCTTC
clone size: NA; D gene: NA; J gene: TRBJ1-1; V gene: TRBV3-1/TRBV3-2; CDR3 protein: CASSQGGGRTEAFF; CDR3 DNA: TGTGCCAGCAGCCAGGGTGGCGGGCGCACTGAAGCTTTCTTT
clone size: NA; D gene: TRBD1; J gene: TRBJ1-3; V gene: TRBV30; CDR3 protein: CAWSFTGVGNTIYF; CDR3 DNA: TGTGCCTGGAGTTTTACAGGGGTCGGAAACACCATATATTTT
clone size: NA; D gene: NA; J gene: TRBJ1-1; V gene: TRBV7-8; CDR3 protein: CASSLLRDTEAFF; CDR3 DNA: TGTGCCAGCAGCTTATTGAGGGACACTGAAGCTTTCTTT
clone size: NA; D gene: NA; J gene: TRBJ1-4; V gene: TRBV4-2; CDR3 protein: CASSLEPGHSNEKLFF; CDR3 DNA: TGTGCCAGCAGCCTAGAACCGGGACACTCCAATGAAAAACTGTTTTTT
clone size: NA; D gene: NA; J gene: TRBJ1-2; V gene: TRBV6-5; CDR3 protein: CASSYGRAYTF; CDR3 DNA: TGTGCCAGCAGTTACGGGAGGGCCTACACCTTC
clone size: NA; D gene: TRBD2; J gene: TRBJ2-1; V gene: TRBV24-1; CDR3 protein: CATSDPLAGGNNEQFF; CDR3 DNA: TGTGCCACCAGTGATCCGCTAGCGGGGGGTAACAATGAGCAGTTCTTC
clone size: NA; D gene: NA; J gene: TRBJ1-5; V gene: TRBV12-5; CDR3 protein: CASGPKGVGQPQHF; CDR3 DNA: TGTGCTAGTGGCCCCAAGGGGGTCGGCCAGCCCCAGCATTTT
clone size: NA; D gene: NA; J gene: TRBJ1-1; V gene: TRBV18; CDR3 protein: CASSKGTKNTEAFF; CDR3 DNA: TGTGCCAGCTCAAAAGGGACAAAGAACACTGAAGCTTTCTTT
clone size: few; D gene: NA; J gene: TRBJ2-4; V gene: TRBV19; CDR3 protein: CASSRDKAIQYF; CDR3 DNA: TGTGCCAGTAGCCGGGACAAGGCCATTCAGTACTTC
clone size: NA; D gene: NA; J gene: TRBJ2-2; V gene: TRBV11-3; CDR3 protein: CASTLRDTQSYTGELFF; CDR3 DNA: TGTGCCAGCACCCTCCGGGACACTCAGAGTTACACCGGGGAGCTGTTTTTT
clone size: NA; D gene: TRBD1; J gene: TRBJ2-7; V gene: TRBV29-1; CDR3 protein: CSVGRTGRDEQYF; CDR3 DNA: TGCAGCGTAGGGCGGACAGGGAGAGACGAGCAGTACTTC
clone size: NA; D gene: TRBD1; J gene: TRBJ1-2; V gene: TRBV19; CDR3 protein: CASSTDRGHGYTF; CDR3 DNA: TGTGCCAGTAGTACGGACAGGGGGCATGGCTACACCTTC
clone size: NA; D gene: NA; J gene: TRBJ2-2; V gene: TRBV6-1; CDR3 protein: CASSDPAVGGTGELFF; CDR3 DNA: TGTGCCAGCAGTGATCCCGCGGTAGGAGGCACCGGGGAGCTGTTTTTT
clone size: NA; D gene: TRBD1; J gene: TRBJ2-1; V gene: TRBV9; CDR3 protein: CASSELGQGVGYNEQFF; CDR3 DNA: TGTGCCAGCAGTGAGTTGGGACAGGGGGTGGGCTACAATGAGCAGTTCTTC
clone size: NA; D gene: TRBD1; J gene: TRBJ2-7; V gene: TRBV2; CDR3 protein: CASSGTGGEQYF; CDR3 DNA: TGTGCCAGCAGTGGGACAGGGGGCGAGCAGTACTTC
clone size: NA; D gene: TRBD1; J gene: TRBJ2-3; V gene: TRBV4-2; CDR3 protein: CASSQVQQGFLTDTQYF; CDR3 DNA: TGTGCCAGCAGCCAAGTCCAACAGGGGTTTCTAACAGATACGCAGTATTTT
clone size: NA; D gene: TRBD2; J gene: TRBJ2-3; V gene: TRBV27; CDR3 protein: CASSLRAGDTDTQYF; CDR3 DNA: TGTGCCAGCAGTCTCAGGGCGGGGGACACAGATACGCAGTATTTT
clone size: NA; D gene: TRBD2; J gene: TRBJ2-7; V gene: TRBV28; CDR3 protein: CASSPKRGLTYEQYF; CDR3 DNA: TGTGCCAGCAGTCCAAAGCGGGGGCTTACCTACGAGCAGTACTTC
clone size: NA; D gene: TRBD2; J gene: TRBJ2-5; V gene: TRBV10-3; CDR3 protein: CAISFGLAGGQETQYF; CDR3 DNA: TGTGCCATCAGTTTCGGACTAGCGGGGGGCCAAGAGACCCAGTACTTC
clone size: NA; D gene: TRBD1; J gene: TRBJ1-3; V gene: TRBV7-9; CDR3 protein: CASSRDSSGNTIYF; CDR3 DNA: TGTGCCAGCAGCCGGGACAGCTCTGGAAACACCATATATTTT
clone size: NA; D gene: TRBD1; J gene: TRBJ1-6; V gene: TRBV29-1; CDR3 protein: CSIRTGESPLHF; CDR3 DNA: TGCAGCATACGGACAGGAGAGTCACCCCTCCACTTT
clone size: NA; D gene: TRBD1; J gene: TRBJ1-1; V gene: TRBV4-2; CDR3 protein: CASSQVLTGSGTEAFF; CDR3 DNA: TGTGCCAGCAGCCAGGTTTTGACAGGGAGTGGCACTGAAGCTTTCTTT
clone size: NA; D gene: NA; J gene: TRBJ1-5; V gene: TRBV28; CDR3 protein: CASSFGGTAVWAQHF; CDR3 DNA: TGTGCCAGCAGTTTTGGCGGGACGGCGGTTTGGGCCCAGCATTTT
clone size: NA; D gene: TRBD1; J gene: TRBJ1-3; V gene: TRBV6-1; CDR3 protein: CASSEDPEGQSKNTIYF; CDR3 DNA: TGTGCCAGCAGTGAAGACCCCGAGGGACAGAGTAAAAACACCATATATTTT
clone size: NA; D gene: TRBD1; J gene: TRBJ1-1; V gene: TRBV6-5; CDR3 protein: CASRILQGHTEAFF; CDR3 DNA: TGTGCCAGCAGAATCCTACAGGGGCACACTGAAGCTTTCTTT
clone size: NA; D gene: NA; J gene: TRBJ2-1; V gene: TRBV3-1/TRBV3-2; CDR3 protein: CASSQNGVYNEQFF; CDR3 DNA: TGTGCCAGCAGCCAAAACGGGGTGTACAATGAGCAGTTCTTC
clone size: few; D gene: NA; J gene: TRBJ1-4; V gene: TRBV27; CDR3 protein: CANSQSRNEKLFF; CDR3 DNA: TGTGCCAATTCACAGTCTCGGAATGAAAAACTGTTTTTT
clone size: once; D gene: TRBD2; J gene: TRBJ2-2; V gene: TRBV24-1; CDR3 protein: CATSDQVSSGTGELFF; CDR3 DNA: TGTGCCACCAGTGATCAAGTATCTAGCGGCACCGGGGAGCTGTTTTTT
clone size: NA; D gene: NA; J gene: TRBJ2-1; V gene: TRBV11-2; CDR3 protein: CASSSDYYNEQFF; CDR3 DNA: TGTGCCAGCAGCTCGGACTACTACAATGAGCAGTTCTTC
clone size: NA; D gene: TRBD1; J gene: TRBJ2-5; V gene: TRBV10-3; CDR3 protein: CAISDTGGRKETQYF; CDR3 DNA: TGTGCCATCAGTGATACAGGGGGGAGGAAAGAGACCCAGTACTTC
clone size: NA; D gene: TRBD1; J gene: TRBJ2-3; V gene: TRBV11-1; CDR3 protein: CASNPGQKTDTQYF; CDR3 DNA: TGTGCCAGCAATCCGGGACAGAAGACAGATACGCAGTATTTT